This T cell receptor (beta chain) was observed in a study of OX40 agonist ivuxolimab in advanced cancers. Findings and caveats of the study: Near-lowest levels of clonal expansion characterized partial responders at 0.1-3.0 mg/kg. Antigen specificity was not determined for the expanded peripheral T cells. CD8+ T cells showed, on average, more clonal expansion than CD4+ cells.

In regard to this clone: What it recognizes is unknown.

Assay used: immunoSEQ multiplex PCR; TCRdb lists only in-frame clones, some missing. The sample contains 70,000 to 75,000 clones, around 90% of which appear only once. Patients were ruled out by autoimmune disease history or systemic immunosuppression. V trimming: 8 bases; J trimming: 2 bases; junction bases outside the gene matches: 15. The CDR3 totals 18 residues. The germline CDR1 and CDR2 sequences are LNHDA and SQIVND (reference sequence). The TCR comes from an adult with an advanced solid tumor such as melanoma, head and neck, liver or kidney cancer. This rearrangement joins TRBV19 to TRBJ1-5; 10 bases map to TRBD1. The material was CD4+ or CD8+ T cells sorted from blood, obtained in a trial of the OX40 agonist ivuxolimab. DNA of the CDR3: TGTGCCAGTCTTCCGGGACAGGGGCAACGATACGGCAATCAGCCCCAGCATTTT. It specifies CASLPGQGQRYGNQPQHF.